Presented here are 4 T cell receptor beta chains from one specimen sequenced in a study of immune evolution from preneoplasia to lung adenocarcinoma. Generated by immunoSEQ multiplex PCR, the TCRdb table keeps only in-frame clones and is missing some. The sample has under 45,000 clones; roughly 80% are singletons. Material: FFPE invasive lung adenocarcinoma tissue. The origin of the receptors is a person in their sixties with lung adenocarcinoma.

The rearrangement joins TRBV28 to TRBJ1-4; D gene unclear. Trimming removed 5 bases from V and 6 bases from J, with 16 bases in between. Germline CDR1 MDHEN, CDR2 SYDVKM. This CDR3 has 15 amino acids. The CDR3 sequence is CASSTKRLIYEKLFF. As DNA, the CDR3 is TGTGCCAGCAGTACTAAGAGACTGATTTATGAAAAACTGTTTTTT. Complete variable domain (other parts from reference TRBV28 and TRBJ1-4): DVKVTQSSRYLVKRTGEKVFLECVQDMDHENMFWYRQDPGLGLRLIYFSYDVKMKEKGDIPEGYSVSREKKERFSLILESASTNQTSMYLCASSTKRLIYEKLFFGSGTQLSVL.

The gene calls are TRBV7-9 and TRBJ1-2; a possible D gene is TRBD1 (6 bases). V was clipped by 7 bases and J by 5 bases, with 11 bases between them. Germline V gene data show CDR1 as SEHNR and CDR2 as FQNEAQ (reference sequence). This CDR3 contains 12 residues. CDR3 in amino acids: CASTETGYGYTF. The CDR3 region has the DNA TGTGCCAGCACCGAAACAGGGTATGGCTACACCTTC.

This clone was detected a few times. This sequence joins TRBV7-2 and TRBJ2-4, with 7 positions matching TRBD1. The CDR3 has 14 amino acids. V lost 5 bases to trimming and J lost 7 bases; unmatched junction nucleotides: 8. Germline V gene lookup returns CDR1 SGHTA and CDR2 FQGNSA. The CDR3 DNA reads TGTGCCAGCAGCCCAACACCGGGACAGAACATTCAGTACTTC. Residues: CASSPTPGQNIQYF.

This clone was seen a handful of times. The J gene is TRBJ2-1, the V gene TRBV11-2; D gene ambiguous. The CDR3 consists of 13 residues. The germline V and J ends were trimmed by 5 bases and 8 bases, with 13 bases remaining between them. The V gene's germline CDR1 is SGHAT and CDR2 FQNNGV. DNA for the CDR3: TGTGCCAGCAGCCTAGTGGTCGCCGATGAGCAGTTCTTC. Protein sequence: CASSLVVADEQFF.